The present TCR beta chain was sequenced within a study of blood T cell repertoires in COVID-19. Looking at the study overall: Researchers got acute and convalescent COVID-19 samples from the United States, Italy and Spain. T cells, B-cell-depleted T cells, or PBMCs provided the cDNA or gDNA that served as material.

Per germline, CDR1 SEHNR and CDR2 FQNEAQ (reference sequence). V dropped 2 bases and J dropped 8; count of bases not matched to a gene: 6. The CDR3 is 15 amino acids. As originally analysed: Researchers report that nucleated cell counts were estimated from reference gene primer amplification. Sequencing used immunoSEQ multiplex PCR; TCRdb keeps in-frame clones, though not all of them. The V and J calls and clone size come from that table; D and trimming were worked out from the DNA. Among 300,000 to 450,000 clones listed, about 85% were seen once. The V gene is TRBV7-9, the J gene TRBJ2-1; 10 bases map to TRBD2. This receptor was identified in a woman between 18 and 29 years old with acute or convalescent COVID-19. Sequencing was done on a sample of peripheral blood. CDR3 nucleotide sequence: TGTGCCAGCAGCTTATCCGCCGGGACTAGCGATGAGCAGTTCTTC. It specifies CASSLSAGTSDEQFF.